One and the same sample provided the 10 T cell receptor beta chains below, sequenced in a study of blood T cell repertoires in COVID-19. Assay used: immunoSEQ multiplex PCR; TCRdb lists only in-frame clones, some missing. The sample has more than 250,000 clones; roughly 86% are singletons. The specimen was peripheral blood. All receptors come from a human donor in a cohort sampled during active COVID-19.

This clone was found once. V gene TRBV27 combines with J gene TRBJ2-7; D is possibly TRBD2 (5 bases). The CDR3 totals 15 residues. CDR1 MNHEY and CDR2 SMNVEV come from the germline V gene (reference sequence). V lost 3 bases and J lost 0, with 12 bases in between. The CDR3 bases are TGTGCCAGCAGTTTCGATAGGAGGCCCTCCTACGAGCAGTACTTC. Translation gives CASSFDRRPSYEQYF.

The J gene is TRBJ2-2, the V gene TRBV7-9; 9 bases are a match to TRBD1. V was pared by 8 bases and J by 3 bases, with 7 bases of the junction left unmatched. CDR1 is SEHNR, CDR2 FQNEAQ, per germline (reference sequence). The CDR3 covers 15 residues. The CDR3 region is CASPPGTGYTGELFF. In DNA, the CDR3 is TGTGCCAGCCCCCCCGGGACAGGGTACACCGGGGAGCTGTTTTTT.

The chain employs TRBV27 and TRBJ2-7, with a tentative D call TRBD2 (6 bases). Trimming left V 6 bases short and J 0 bases short, with 12 bases between. This CDR3 is built from 14 residues. Per germline, CDR1 MNHEY and CDR2 SMNVEV (reference sequence). The chain's CDR3 is CASREGPSSYEQYF. The CDR3 DNA follows: TGTGCCAGCAGGGAGGGACCTAGCTCCTACGAGCAGTACTTC.

The chain uses TRBV5-4 and TRBJ2-1; 7 bases fit TRBD1. With V trimmed by 5 bases and J by 4 bases, 6 bases remained unmatched. The CDR3 has 14 amino acids. Germline V lookup: CDR1 SGHNT, CDR2 YYREEE (reference sequence). The DNA of the CDR3 is TGTGCCAGCAGTTCCGGGACAGAGTACAATGAGCAGTTCTTC. Encoded protein: CASSSGTEYNEQFF.

J is TRBJ1-1 and V is TRBV5-1; D may be TRBD1 (6 bases). Germline CDR1 and CDR2: SGHRS and YFSETQ. V shed 3 bases and J shed 2 bases, with 11 bases lying between them. The CDR3 spans 14 residues. The chain's CDR3 is CASSYRQANTEAFF. The CDR3 DNA follows: TGCGCCAGCAGCTACAGACAGGCCAACACTGAAGCTTTCTTT.

The chain is built from TRBV6-5 and TRBJ1-1; D gene ambiguous. Per the germline V gene, CDR1 is MNHEY and CDR2 is SVGAGI. The CDR3 totals 14 residues. With 9 bases removed from V and 4 bases from J, the gap between germline ends came to 18 bases. The CDR3, as DNA: TGTGCCAGAGAAGTCGTAGGACTGCTCACTGAAGCTTTCTTT. Its protein product is CAREVVGLLTEAFF.

The chain has TRBV19 and TRBJ2-7, with 7 bases fitting TRBD2. Germline-derived CDR1 and CDR2 are LNHDA and SQIVND (reference sequence). V trimming: 1 base; J trimming: 3 bases; junction bases outside the gene matches: 6. The length of the CDR3 is 15 residues. CDR3 nucleotides: TGTGCCAGTAGTATAGTGTCTAGCGGCCGCTACGAGCAGTACTTC. This translates into CASSIVSSGRYEQYF.

The chain is built from TRBV27 and TRBJ1-1, with TRBD1 as a possible D gene (5 bases). V was pared by 4 bases and J by 8 bases, with 20 bases between. The CDR3 loop spans 15 amino acids. Germline V gene data show CDR1 as MNHEY and CDR2 as SMNVEV (reference sequence). The CDR3 nucleotides are TGTGCCAGCAGTTACCTCTCCACAGGAGGGCTAGAAGCTTTCTTT. Protein sequence: CASSYLSTGGLEAFF.

The chain employs TRBV25-1 and TRBJ1-2; a weak D match, TRBD1 (5 bases). V shed 5 bases and J shed 5 bases, with 18 bases lying between them. CDR3 length equals 15 residues. The germline CDR1 and CDR2 sequences are MGHDK and SYGVNS. CDR3 bases: TGTGCCAGCAGTTTCTGGGGCGGGAGAGGGTATGGCTACACCTTC. This translates into CASSFWGGRGYGYTF.

The J gene is TRBJ1-6, the V gene TRBV30; 7 bases agree with TRBD1. This CDR3 has 12 amino acids. Germline lookup yields CDR1 GTSNPN and CDR2 SVGIG (reference sequence). J lost 6 bases, V lost 4 bases, and 0 bases had no gene match. CDR3 nucleotide sequence: TGTGCCTGGAACAGGGGTAATTCACCCCTCCACTTT. Translation gives CAWNRGNSPLHF.